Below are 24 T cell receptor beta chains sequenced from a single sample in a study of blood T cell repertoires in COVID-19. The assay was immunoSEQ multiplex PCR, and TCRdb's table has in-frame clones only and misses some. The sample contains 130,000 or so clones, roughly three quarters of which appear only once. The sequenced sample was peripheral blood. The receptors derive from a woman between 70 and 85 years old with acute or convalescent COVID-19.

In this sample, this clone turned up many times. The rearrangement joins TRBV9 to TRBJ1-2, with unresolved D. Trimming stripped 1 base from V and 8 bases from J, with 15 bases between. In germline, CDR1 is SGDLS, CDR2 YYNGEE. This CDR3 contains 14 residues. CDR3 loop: CASSVMGQLGGYTF. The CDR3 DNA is TGTGCCAGCAGCGTAATGGGCCAACTTGGAGGCTACACCTTC.

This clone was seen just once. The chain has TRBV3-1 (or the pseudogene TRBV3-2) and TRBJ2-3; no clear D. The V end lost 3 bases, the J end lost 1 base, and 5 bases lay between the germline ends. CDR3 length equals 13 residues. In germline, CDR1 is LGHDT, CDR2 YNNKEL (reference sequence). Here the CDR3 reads CASSQQGTDTQYF. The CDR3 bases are TGTGCCAGCAGCCAGCAGGGCACAGATACGCAGTATTTT.

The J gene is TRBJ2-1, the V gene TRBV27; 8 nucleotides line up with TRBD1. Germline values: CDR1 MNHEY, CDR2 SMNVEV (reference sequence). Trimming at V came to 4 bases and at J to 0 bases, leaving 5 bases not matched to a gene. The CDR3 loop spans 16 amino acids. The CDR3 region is CASSSRTGSSYNEQFF. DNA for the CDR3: TGTGCCAGCAGTTCAAGGACAGGGAGCTCCTACAATGAGCAGTTCTTC.

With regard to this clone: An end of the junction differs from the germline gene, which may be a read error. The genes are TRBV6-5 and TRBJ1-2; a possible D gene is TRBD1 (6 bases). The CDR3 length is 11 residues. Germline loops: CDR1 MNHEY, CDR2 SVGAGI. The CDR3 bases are TGTGCCAGCAGGGATTATTCGGACAGCTCATTC. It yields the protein CASRDYSDSSF.

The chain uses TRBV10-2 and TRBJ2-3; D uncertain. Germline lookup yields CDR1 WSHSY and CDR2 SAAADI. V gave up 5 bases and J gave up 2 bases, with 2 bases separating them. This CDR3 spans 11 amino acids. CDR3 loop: CASSHTDTQYF. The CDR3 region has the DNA TGCGCCAGCAGTCACACAGATACGCAGTATTTT.

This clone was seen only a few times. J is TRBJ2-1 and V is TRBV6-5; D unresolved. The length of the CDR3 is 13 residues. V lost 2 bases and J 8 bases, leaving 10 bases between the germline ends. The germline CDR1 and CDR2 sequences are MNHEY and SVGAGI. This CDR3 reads CASSYDGVHEQFF. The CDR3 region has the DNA TGTGCCAGCAGTTACGATGGAGTACATGAGCAGTTCTTC.

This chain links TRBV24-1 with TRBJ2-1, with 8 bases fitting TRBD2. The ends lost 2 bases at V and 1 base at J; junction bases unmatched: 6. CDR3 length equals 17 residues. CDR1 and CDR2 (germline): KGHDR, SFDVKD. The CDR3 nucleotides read TGTGCCACCAGTGATTCCGGGGGGGATCGGTCCTACAATGAGCAGTTCTTC. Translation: CATSDSGGDRSYNEQFF.

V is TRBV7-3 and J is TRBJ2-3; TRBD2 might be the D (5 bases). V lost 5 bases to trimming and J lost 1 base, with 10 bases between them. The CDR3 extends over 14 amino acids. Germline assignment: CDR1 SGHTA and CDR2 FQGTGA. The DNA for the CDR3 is TGTGCCAGCAGCCTGGTCGGGGGCACAGATACGCAGTATTTT. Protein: CASSLVGGTDTQYF.

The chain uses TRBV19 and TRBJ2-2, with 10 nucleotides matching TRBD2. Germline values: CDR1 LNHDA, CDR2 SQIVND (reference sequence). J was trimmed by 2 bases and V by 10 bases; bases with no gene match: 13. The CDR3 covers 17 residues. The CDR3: CATKSGRARANTGELFF. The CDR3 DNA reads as TGTGCCACCAAAAGCGGGAGGGCCCGAGCCAACACCGGGGAGCTGTTTTTT. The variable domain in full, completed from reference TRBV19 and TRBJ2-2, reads DGGITQSPKYLFRKEGQNVTLSCEQNLNHDAMYWYRQDPGQGLRLIYYSQIVNDFQKGDIAEGYSVSREKKESFPLTVTSAQKNPTAFYLCATKSGRARANTGELFFGEGSRLTVL.

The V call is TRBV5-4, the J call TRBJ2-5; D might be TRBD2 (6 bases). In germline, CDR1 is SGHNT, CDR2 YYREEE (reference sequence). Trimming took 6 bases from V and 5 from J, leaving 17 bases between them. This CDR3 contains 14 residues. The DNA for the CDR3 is TGTGCCAGCACCCTGCGTGCGGGGCTGGAGACCCAGTACTTC. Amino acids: CASTLRAGLETQYF.

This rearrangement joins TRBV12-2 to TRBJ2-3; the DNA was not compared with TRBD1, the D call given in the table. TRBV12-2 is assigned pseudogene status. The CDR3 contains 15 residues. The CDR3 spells CASRLDRGIGDTQYF. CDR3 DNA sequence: TGTGCAAGTCGCTTAGATAGGGGGATAGGGGATACGCAGTATTTT.

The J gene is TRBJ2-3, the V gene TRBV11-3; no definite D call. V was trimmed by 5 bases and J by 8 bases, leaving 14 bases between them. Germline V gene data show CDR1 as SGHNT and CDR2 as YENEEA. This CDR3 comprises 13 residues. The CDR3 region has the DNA TGTGCCAGCAGCGCCCGGGTTTTAAGTACGCAGTATTTT. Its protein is CASSARVLSTQYF.

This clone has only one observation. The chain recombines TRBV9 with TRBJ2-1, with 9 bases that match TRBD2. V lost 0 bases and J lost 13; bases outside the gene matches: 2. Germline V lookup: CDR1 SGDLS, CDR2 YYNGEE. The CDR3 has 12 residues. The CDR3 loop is CASSVEAGGQFF. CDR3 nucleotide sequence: TGTGCCAGCAGCGTAGAAGCGGGGGGACAGTTCTTC.

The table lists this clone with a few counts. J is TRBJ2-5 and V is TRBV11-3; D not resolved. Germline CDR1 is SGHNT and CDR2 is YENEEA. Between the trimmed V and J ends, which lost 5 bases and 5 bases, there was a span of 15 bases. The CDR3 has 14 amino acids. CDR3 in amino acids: CASSPGPWAETQYF. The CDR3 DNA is TGTGCCAGCAGCCCAGGCCCCTGGGCCGAGACCCAGTACTTC.

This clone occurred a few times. CDR3 DNA: TGTGCCAGCAGTTACGGGCAGGGGATAGATGGCTACACCTTC. Translated, it gives CASSYGQGIDGYTF. The chain combines TRBV6-5 with TRBJ1-2; D perhaps matches TRBD1 (6 bases). V was pared by 2 bases and J by 6 bases, with 13 bases between. Per the germline V gene, CDR1 is MNHEY and CDR2 is SVGAGI. CDR3 length: 14 residues.

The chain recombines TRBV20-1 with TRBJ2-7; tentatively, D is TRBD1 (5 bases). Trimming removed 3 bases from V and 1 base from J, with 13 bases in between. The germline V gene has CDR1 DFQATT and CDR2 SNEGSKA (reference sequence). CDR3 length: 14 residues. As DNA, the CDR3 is TGCAGTGCTAGTCCCTCGACAGTGTCCTACGAGCAGTACTTC. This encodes CSASPSTVSYEQYF.

CDR3 loop: CASSLARTSGRGGSTDTQYF. CDR3 nucleotides: TGTGCCAGCAGCTTGGCACGGACTAGCGGGAGGGGGGGCAGCACAGATACGCAGTATTTT. The chain links TRBV5-4 to TRBJ2-3, with 15 bases that match TRBD2. CDR1 SGHNT and CDR2 YYREEE come from the germline V gene (reference sequence). The CDR3 is made up of 20 amino acids. The junction had 8 bases not matched to a gene; V was cut back by 0 bases and J by 0 bases. Drawing the rest from reference TRBV5-4 and TRBJ2-3, the complete variable domain is ETGVTQSPTHLIKTRGQQVTLRCSSQSGHNTVSWYQQALGQGPQFIFQYYREEENGRGNFPPRFSGLQFPNYSSELNVNALELDDSALYLCASSLARTSGRGGSTDTQYFGPGTRLTVL.

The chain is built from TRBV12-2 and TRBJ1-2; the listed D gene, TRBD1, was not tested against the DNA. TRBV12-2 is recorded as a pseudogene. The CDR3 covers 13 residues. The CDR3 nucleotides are TGTGCAAGTAGCAGGGACAGGGATCCTGGCTACACCTTC. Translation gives CASSRDRDPGYTF.

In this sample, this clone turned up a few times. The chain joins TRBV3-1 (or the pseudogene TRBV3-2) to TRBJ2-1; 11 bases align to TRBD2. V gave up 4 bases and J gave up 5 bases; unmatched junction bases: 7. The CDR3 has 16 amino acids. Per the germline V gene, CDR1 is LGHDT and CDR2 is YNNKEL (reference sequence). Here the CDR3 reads CASSPYRLAGNNEQFF. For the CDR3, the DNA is TGTGCCAGCAGCCCTTACCGACTAGCGGGGAACAATGAGCAGTTCTTC.

DNA for the CDR3: TGTGCCAGCAGTTCCTCTCAGTCTGGGGGGGGCTACACCTTC. This translates into CASSSSQSGGGYTF. The chain links TRBV6-5 to TRBJ1-2; D might be TRBD1 (5 bases). Germline V lookup: CDR1 MNHEY, CDR2 SVGAGI. The V end lost 4 bases, the J end lost 8 bases, and 17 bases lay between the germline ends. The CDR3 runs 14 residues.

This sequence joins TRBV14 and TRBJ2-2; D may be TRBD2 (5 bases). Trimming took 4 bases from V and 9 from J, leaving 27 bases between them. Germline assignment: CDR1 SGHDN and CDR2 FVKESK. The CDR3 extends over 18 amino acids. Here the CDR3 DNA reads TGTGCCAGCAGCCCCATCTGGACGGGCCCATCGGGATACCGGGAGCTGTTTTTT. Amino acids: CASSPIWTGPSGYRELFF.

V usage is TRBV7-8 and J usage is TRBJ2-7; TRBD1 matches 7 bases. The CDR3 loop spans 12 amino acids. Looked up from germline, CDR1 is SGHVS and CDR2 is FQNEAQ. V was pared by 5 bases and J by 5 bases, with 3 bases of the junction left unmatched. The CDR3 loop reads CASSQTGNEQYF. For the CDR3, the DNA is TGTGCCAGCAGCCAGACAGGGAACGAGCAGTACTTC.

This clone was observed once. The CDR3 loop reads CASSLRLARTDTQYF. The DNA of the CDR3 is TGTGCCAGCAGCCTAAGACTAGCGCGCACAGATACGCAGTATTTT. The chain combines TRBV9 with TRBJ2-3, with 8 positions matching TRBD2. The trim removed 4 bases at V and 1 base at J, leaving 5 bases unmatched. The germline CDR1 and CDR2 sequences are SGDLS and YYNGEE. The CDR3 contains 15 residues.

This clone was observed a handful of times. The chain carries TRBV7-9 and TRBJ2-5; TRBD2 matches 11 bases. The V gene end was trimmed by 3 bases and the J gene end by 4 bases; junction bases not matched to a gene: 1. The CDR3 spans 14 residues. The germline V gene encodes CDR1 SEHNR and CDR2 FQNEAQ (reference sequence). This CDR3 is CASSFTSGGETQYF. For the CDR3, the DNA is TGTGCCAGCAGCTTCACTAGCGGGGGAGAGACCCAGTACTTC. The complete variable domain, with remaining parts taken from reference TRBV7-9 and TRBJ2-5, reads DTGVSQNPRHKITKRGQNVTFRCDPISEHNRLYWYRQTLGQGPEFLTYFQNEAQLEKSRLLSDRFSAERPKGSFSTLEIQRTEQGDSAMYLCASSFTSGGETQYFGPGTRLLVL.